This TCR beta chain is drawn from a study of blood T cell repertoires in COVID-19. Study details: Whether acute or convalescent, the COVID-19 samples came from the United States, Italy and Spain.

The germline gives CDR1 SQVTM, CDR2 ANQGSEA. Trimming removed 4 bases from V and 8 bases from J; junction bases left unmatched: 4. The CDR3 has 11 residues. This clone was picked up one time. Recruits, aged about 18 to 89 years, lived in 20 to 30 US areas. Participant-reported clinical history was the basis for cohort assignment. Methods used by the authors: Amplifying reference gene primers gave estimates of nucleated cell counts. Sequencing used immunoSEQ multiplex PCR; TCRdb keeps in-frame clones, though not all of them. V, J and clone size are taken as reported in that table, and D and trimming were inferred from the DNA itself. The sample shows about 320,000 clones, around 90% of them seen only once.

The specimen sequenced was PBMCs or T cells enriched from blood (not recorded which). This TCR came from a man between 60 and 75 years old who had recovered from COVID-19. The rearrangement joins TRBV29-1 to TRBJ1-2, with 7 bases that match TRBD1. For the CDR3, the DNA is TGCAGCGTTGCGGCAGGGGGAGGCTACACCTTC. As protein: CSVAAGGGYTF.